Listed below are T cell receptor beta chains from one sample, sequenced in a study of blood T cell repertoires in COVID-19. The method was immunoSEQ multiplex PCR; TCRdb's version includes in-frame clones alone and lacks a portion of them. The table has around 160,000 clones, roughly 85% seen once; the top ten hold more than 7.5%. The specimen was peripheral blood. All receptors derive from a woman in her fifties or sixties with COVID-19, enrolled during active disease. CDR3s leave out the opening cysteine and the closing phenylalanine or tryptophan.

V gene | CDR3 protein
TRBV5-6 | ASRSLTGSQDSPLH
TRBV3-1/TRBV3-2 | ASSQYQETQY
TRBV5-1 | ASSLGAGNTEAF
TRBV2 | ASSEPLYNEQF
TRBV6-2/TRBV6-3 | ASSSLSYEQY
TRBV4-2 | ASSQNNGGITYEQY
TRBV27 | ASSATGRGYT
TRBV5-1 | ASSLVGGIQPQH
TRBV9 | ASSRQIDTQY
TRBV24-1 | ATSDFYQGQFTGELF
TRBV4-3 | ASSQDLRDYNSPLH
TRBV14 | ASSPLAGAPDTQY
TRBV21-1 | ASSGVGTGNYGYT
TRBV10-2 | ASRRGGRSNQPQH
TRBV6-5 | ASSYVPEADEQF
TRBV24-1 | ATSDFQGDEQY
TRBV9 | ASSRREDTEAF
TRBV15 | ATSKPTSGGDLLSSYNSPLH
TRBV20-1 | SASRDSEAF
TRBV28 | ASSSAGAGDTEAF
TRBV10-3 | AIRAGLAGGRYNEQF
TRBV30 | AWTRTPNQPQH
TRBV4-1 | ASSQDGPIGNQPQH
TRBV27 | ASRSYGTGVGSGANVLT
TRBV5-1 | ASNPPRSSMRGGSYEQY
TRBV5-4 | ASSLGRRNYEQY
TRBV7-2 | ASSGTVLGVQPQH
TRBV19 | ASSIRWGGDNEQF
TRBV27 | ASSPLGAGGANVLT
TRBV10-1 | ARRGNNEQF
TRBV5-1 | ASSFQQGMNEQY
TRBV2 | ASRRHEQY
TRBV16 | ASSKRTGLTPLH
TRBV18 | ASSPKGQPSTNEKLF
TRBV10-3 | AIKPTGAGYT
TRBV19 | ASRRGGGLSYGYT
TRBV6-5 | ASSYGGKATGELF